This entry lists 26 T cell receptor beta chains sequenced from one sample in a study of blood T cell repertoires in COVID-19 (dated by TCRdb to about 2020). The receptor library was made with the immunoSEQ multiplex PCR assay. TCRdb mirrors the immuneACCESS table, restricted to in-frame sequences. Some clones are absent from its copies; in checked studies, under half trace to an unresolved V gene, and the reason for the others is unknown. The sample table shows around 180,000 clones, and approximately 85% are seen once. Roughly 9.2% of the sample lies in the top ten. The source material was peripheral blood. These receptors originate from an elderly woman with acute or convalescent COVID-19.

The chain links TRBV10-3 to TRBJ2-2, with D unresolved. The CDR3 runs to 15 residues. Germline V gives CDR1 ENHRY, CDR2 SYGVKD. V was shortened by 2 bases and J by 0 bases, with 7 bases between the two germline ends. The CDR3, as DNA: TGTGCCATCAGTGAGGTGACACCGAACACCGGGGAGCTGTTTTTT. Its translation is CAISEVTPNTGELFF.

The CDR3 here is CASSYLGQAALSGYTF. CDR3 bases: TGTGCCAGCAGTTACTTGGGACAGGCCGCTCTGAGTGGCTACACCTTC. The chain links TRBV6-5 to TRBJ1-2; 8 bases line up with TRBD1. From germline, CDR1 is MNHEY and CDR2 SVGAGI. V lost 1 base, J lost 7 bases, and 11 bases stayed unmatched. The CDR3 sequence is 16 residues long.

This chain's CDR3 is CASSEGGVYEQYF. CDR3 nucleotide sequence: TGTGCCAGCAGTGAAGGGGGGGTCTACGAGCAGTACTTC. This chain uses TRBV25-1 with TRBJ2-7, with 7 positions matching TRBD2. This CDR3 contains 13 residues. CDR1 and CDR2 from the germline V gene are MGHDK and SYGVNS. V gave up 2 bases and J gave up 3 bases; unmatched junction bases: 1.

V is TRBV5-1 and J is TRBJ2-3; the match to TRBD2 covers 12 bases. Germline V gene sequence: CDR1 SGHRS, CDR2 YFSETQ. Trimming removed 0 bases from V and 2 bases from J; junction bases left unmatched: 10. The CDR3 loop spans 19 amino acids. CDR3 residues: CASSLELAGGPYDTDTQYF. In nucleotides, the CDR3 is TGCGCCAGCAGCTTGGAACTAGCGGGGGGCCCGTATGACACAGATACGCAGTATTTT.

The chain recombines TRBV19 with TRBJ2-2; 7 bases match TRBD2. Germline lookup yields CDR1 LNHDA and CDR2 SQIVND (reference sequence). CDR3 length equals 18 residues. V shed 1 base and J 7 bases; nucleotides not matched to a gene: 15. CDR3 nucleotides: TGTGCCAGTAGTATAGGGGGATCGAGCGGGACCCTTCTCGGGGAGCTGTTTTTT. Translation: CASSIGGSSGTLLGELFF.

The chain uses TRBV7-9 and TRBJ1-2; 10 bases align to TRBD1. This CDR3 has 14 residues. From germline, CDR1 is SEHNR and CDR2 FQNEAQ (reference sequence). Germline trimming cut 0 bases from V and 9 bases from J; bases unmatched to any gene: 4. CDR3 residues: CASSLAGDRGRYTF. The CDR3 bases are TGTGCCAGCAGCTTAGCGGGGGACAGGGGCCGCTACACCTTC.

A single count supports this clone. This sequence joins TRBV4-2 and TRBJ2-2; D is undetermined. CDR1 and CDR2 (germline): LGHNA, YNFKEQ. Trimming left V 4 bases short and J 4 bases short, with 7 bases between. The CDR3 has 13 residues. The CDR3, as DNA: TGTGCCAGCAGCCCCACTCGCACCGGGGAGCTGTTTTTT. The encoded protein is CASSPTRTGELFF.

V and J are TRBV29-1 and TRBJ2-7; 8 positions match TRBD2. Germline values: CDR1 SQVTM, CDR2 ANQGSEA. CDR3 size: 13 residues. V lost 5 bases to trimming and J lost 4 bases; unmatched junction nucleotides: 7. CDR3 DNA sequence: TGCAGCGTTAGTCCGGGAGGGGAATACGAGCAGTACTTC. Residues: CSVSPGGEYEQYF.

This clone was seen only once. The chain links TRBV2 to TRBJ2-5; D not resolved. Germline values: CDR1 SNHLY, CDR2 FYNNEI. Trimming shortened V by 2 bases and J by 3 bases, and 10 bases separated the two germline ends. The CDR3 is 14 residues long. CDR3 DNA sequence: TGTGCCAGCAGTGAATCGAACATTGAAGAGACCCAGTACTTC. It specifies CASSESNIEETQYF.

The chain links TRBV5-6 to TRBJ2-5, with no clear D. The CDR3 has 14 amino acids. The V end was cut by 4 bases, the J end by 3 bases, with 13 bases between. The germline V gene encodes CDR1 SGHDT and CDR2 YYEEEE. CDR3 in DNA: TGTGCCAGCAGCCGAGGCCAGAATAAAGAGACCCAGTACTTC. Amino acid sequence: CASSRGQNKETQYF. Based on the CDR3 plus reference TRBV5-6 and TRBJ2-5, the full variable domain is DAGVTQSPTHLIKTRGQQVTLRCSPKSGHDTVSWYQQALGQGPQFIFQYYEEEERQRGNFPDRFSGHQFPNYSSELNVNALLLGDSALYLCASSRGQNKETQYFGPGTRLLVL.

The CDR3 region is CASSLGQGATEAFF. CDR3 DNA sequence: TGTGCCAGCAGTTTGGGACAGGGCGCCACTGAAGCTTTCTTT. This chain connects TRBV6-5 to TRBJ1-1; TRBD1 matches 9 bases. This CDR3 region has 14 residues. Losses at the gene ends were 4 bases for V and 4 bases for J; bases not matched to a gene: 4. Germline values: CDR1 MNHEY, CDR2 SVGAGI.

This rearrangement joins TRBV15 to TRBJ2-7, with D possibly TRBD1 on 6 matching bases. Deletions cut 0 bases from V and 3 bases from J, with 12 bases between. The CDR3 length is 15 residues. Per germline, CDR1 LNHNV and CDR2 YYDKDF (reference sequence). CDR3 DNA: TGTGCCACCAGCAGAGATCGGCAACAGGGCTACGAGCAGTACTTC. It yields the protein CATSRDRQQGYEQYF.

The rearrangement links TRBV21-1 to TRBJ2-7; TRBD1 was called by the table and not checked on the DNA. TRBV21-1 is marked as a pseudogene. The CDR3 covers 21 residues. CDR3 in DNA: TGTGCCAGCAGCAAAGTAGGTGTGCAGGGGGCTTCTTTCGCGGGGTCCTACGAGCAGTACTTC. Amino acid sequence: CASSKVGVQGASFAGSYEQYF.

In this sample, this clone turned up a few times. The chain couples TRBV6-5 to TRBJ1-5; no reliable D call. V lost 2 bases to trimming and J lost 4 bases, with 6 bases between them. Germline V gene data show CDR1 as MNHEY and CDR2 as SVGAGI. This CDR3 is 13 amino acids long. The CDR3 loop reads CASSYGRNQPQHF. In DNA form, the CDR3 reads TGTGCCAGCAGTTACGGCCGTAATCAGCCCCAGCATTTT.

This clone was detected a few times. V is TRBV10-3 and J is TRBJ2-7; D unclear. The CDR3 has 11 amino acids. The germline V and J ends were trimmed by 3 bases and 3 bases, with 3 bases remaining between them. The germline V gene has CDR1 ENHRY and CDR2 SYGVKD. CDR3 region: CAISDSYEQYF. The CDR3 DNA sequence: TGTGCCATCAGTGACAGCTACGAGCAGTACTTC.

This chain links TRBV5-4 with TRBJ2-2; D is possibly TRBD1 (6 bases). Germline lookup yields CDR1 SGHNT and CDR2 YYREEE (reference sequence). Deletions cut 4 bases from V and 4 bases from J, with 8 bases between. This CDR3 comprises 13 residues. The CDR3 reads CASSPDSTGELFF. CDR3 nucleotides: TGTGCCAGCAGCCCGGACAGCACCGGGGAGCTGTTTTTT.

The gene calls are TRBV18 and TRBJ1-4; D is possibly TRBD1 (5 bases). The CDR3 covers 15 residues. Germline assignment: CDR1 KGHSH and CDR2 LQKENI. V was trimmed by 4 bases and J by 0 bases, leaving 9 bases between them. DNA for the CDR3: TGTGCCAGCTCACGTGGACACCCAACTAATGAAAAACTGTTTTTT. Encoded protein: CASSRGHPTNEKLFF.

Concerning this clone itself: Germline and junction disagree at one end, which may indicate a read error. The V call is TRBV18, the J call TRBJ1-5, with TRBD1 matching over 10 bases. Germline values: CDR1 KGHSH, CDR2 LQKENI. The CDR3 loop spans 14 amino acids. CDR3 residues: CASSSTGGKQPQHF. The CDR3 DNA is TGTGCCAGCTCATCGACAGGGGGCAAACAGCCCCAGCATTTT. The variable domain in full, completed from reference TRBV18 and TRBJ1-5, reads NAGVMQNPRHLVRRRGQEARLRCSPMKGHSHVYWYRQLPEEGLKFMVYLQKENIIDESGMPKERFSAEFPKEGPSILRIQQVVRGDSAAYFCASSSTGGKQPQHFGDGTRLSIL.

V gene TRBV11-2 combines with J gene TRBJ2-7; maybe TRBD1 (5 bases). With 4 bases removed from V and 1 base from J, the gap between germline ends came to 11 bases. CDR1 and CDR2 (germline): SGHAT, FQNNGV. There are 14 residues in the CDR3. The CDR3 bases are TGTGCCAGCAGCTCACAAGGGGAATCCTACGAGCAGTACTTC. Amino acids: CASSSQGESYEQYF. The whole variable domain, filled in from reference TRBV11-2 and TRBJ2-7, reads EAGVAQSPRYKIIEKRQSVAFWCNPISGHATLYWYQQILGQGPKLLIQFQNNGVVDDSQLPKDRFSAERLKGVDSTLKIQPAKLEDSAVYLCASSSQGESYEQYFGPGTRLTVT.

This chain's CDR3 is CASSPGGQNRGATEAFF. The CDR3 coding sequence is TGTGCCAGCAGCCCCGGGGGGCAGAACCGGGGAGCAACTGAAGCTTTCTTT. V and J are TRBV7-8 and TRBJ1-1; TRBD1 might be the D (6 bases). This CDR3 region has 17 residues. Germline V gene lookup returns CDR1 SGHVS and CDR2 FQNEAQ. The germline V and J ends were trimmed by 5 bases and 5 bases, with 24 bases remaining between them.

This clone is a singleton in its sample. V usage is TRBV4-2 and J usage is TRBJ1-4; D perhaps matches TRBD1 (6 bases). In germline, CDR1 is LGHNA, CDR2 YNFKEQ. This CDR3 region has 16 residues. The V end was cut by 5 bases, the J end by 5 bases, with 18 bases between. The CDR3 bases are TGTGCCAGCAGCAAAACATCCGGGGGGGCAAATGAAAAACTGTTTTTT. It specifies CASSKTSGGANEKLFF.

The chain combines TRBV24-1 with TRBJ1-2, with 10 bases fitting TRBD1. The germline CDR1 and CDR2 sequences are KGHDR and SFDVKD. This CDR3 contains 13 residues. The trim removed 4 bases at V and 8 bases at J, leaving 3 bases unmatched. Here the CDR3 reads CATSERTGGGYTF. The CDR3 DNA is TGTGCCACCAGTGAACGGACAGGGGGGGGCTACACCTTC.

The chain employs TRBV6-5 and TRBJ2-7; TRBD2 matches at 14 bases. The CDR3 sequence is 15 residues long. CDR1 is MNHEY and CDR2 is SVGAGI in the germline V gene. After removal of 5 bases from V and 12 bases from J, the junction contained 12 bases not matched to a gene. CDR3 sequence: CASSSGGLAGGAGYF. CDR3 nucleotide sequence: TGTGCCAGCAGTAGCGGAGGACTAGCGGGAGGCGCTGGGTACTTC.

The chain combines TRBV7-2 with TRBJ1-2; 9 bases map to TRBD1. Germline trimming cut 4 bases from V and 8 bases from J; bases unmatched to any gene: 5. CDR1 SGHTA and CDR2 FQGNSA come from the germline V gene. The length of the CDR3 is 13 residues. The CDR3 DNA reads as TGTGCCAGCAGCTCCGGGACAGGGTGGGGCTACACCTTC. Translating gives CASSSGTGWGYTF.

The table lists this clone with a count of one. CDR3 loop: CASSLDRPVLSGNTIYF. The CDR3 nucleotides are TGTGCCAGCAGCTTAGACAGGCCTGTCCTCTCTGGAAACACCATATATTTT. The chain links TRBV7-8 to TRBJ1-3, with a tentative D call TRBD1 (5 bases). The CDR3 has 17 amino acids. V was clipped by 1 base and J by 0 bases, with 13 bases between them. In germline, CDR1 is SGHVS, CDR2 FQNEAQ.

The J gene is TRBJ2-5, the V gene TRBV19; 9 bases fit TRBD1. V trimming: 3 bases; J trimming: 1 base; junction bases outside the gene matches: 3. The CDR3 length is 15 residues. The germline V gene has CDR1 LNHDA and CDR2 SQIVND (reference sequence). CDR3 coding DNA: TGTGCCAGTAGTATCCAACAGGGGGCCCAAGAGACCCAGTACTTC. Translation: CASSIQQGAQETQYF.